Listed below are T cell receptor beta chains from one sample, sequenced in a study of shared clonotypes between healthy human individuals. Profiled with immunoSEQ multiplex PCR; TCRdb holds only in-frame clones, not every one. Among about 820,000 clones listed, about 92% were seen once. The sequencing input was naive CD8+ T cells sorted from blood. Receptor source: a young man in good health. The CDR3 runs from the conserved cysteine through the conserved F or W. The D gene is left open where the match is weak. Clone size is shown for a subset of rows, as once, few, many or a class of expanded clone.

cdr3_aa cdr3_nt j_call clone_size v_call d_call
CASSLEGRISYEQYF TGTGCCAGCAGCTTAGAGGGACGGATCTCCTACGAGCAGTACTTC TRBJ2-7 . TRBV11-2 .
CATSTSTSGKGNEQFF TGTGCCACCAGCACCTCGACTAGCGGGAAGGGAAATGAGCAGTTCTTC TRBJ2-1 . TRBV15 TRBD2
CASSIGTVYGYTF TGTGCCAGTAGTATAGGCACAGTCTATGGCTACACCTTC TRBJ1-2 . TRBV19 .
CASSLLGSSEETQYF TGTGCCAGCAGCTTGCTCGGGTCTAGCGAAGAGACCCAGTACTTC TRBJ2-5 . TRBV5-4 .
CASSFGGNQPQHF TGTGCCAGCAGCTTCGGAGGGAATCAGCCCCAGCATTTT TRBJ1-5 . TRBV5-4 .
CASSRKKQGAEYMNTEAFF TGTGCCAGCAGCCGAAAAAAACAGGGGGCTGAATACATGAACACTGAAGCTTTCTTT TRBJ1-1 . TRBV7-8 TRBD1
CASSYHGQTNSPLHF TGTGCCAGCAGCTATCATGGACAAACAAATTCACCCCTCCACTTT TRBJ1-6 . TRBV6-5 .
CASSETTGKTQYF TGCGCCAGCAGCGAAACTACAGGGAAAACGCAGTATTTT TRBJ2-3 . TRBV5-1 .
CASSSPPGTIYF TGTGCCAGCAGCTCCCCGCCGGGCACCATATATTTT TRBJ1-3 . TRBV5-8 .
CASSLGLSGELFF TGTGCCAGCAGCTTAGGGCTGTCCGGGGAGCTGTTTTTT TRBJ2-2 . TRBV11-2 .
CASSQGLAGDNEQFF TGCGCCAGCAGCCAAGGACTAGCGGGTGATAATGAGCAGTTCTTC TRBJ2-1 . TRBV4-1 TRBD2
CASSDRDRGFQGELFF TGTGCCAGCAGCGACCGGGACAGGGGGTTTCAGGGGGAGCTGTTTTTT TRBJ2-2 . TRBV7-9 TRBD1
CASSLEAGAMNTEAFF TGCGCCAGCAGCTTGGAGGCGGGGGCGATGAACACTGAAGCTTTCTTT TRBJ1-1 . TRBV5-1 .
CAWSIGTSFYEQYF TGTGCCTGGAGTATTGGGACTAGCTTCTACGAGCAGTACTTC TRBJ2-7 . TRBV30 TRBD2
CASSLTESYEQYF TGTGCCAGCAGTTTAACAGAGTCCTACGAGCAGTACTTC TRBJ2-7 . TRBV27 .
CASRGGILAEAFF TGTGCCAGCAGGGGTGGTATTCTGGCCGAAGCTTTCTTT TRBJ1-1 . TRBV28 .
CASSLYGGLDTGELFF TGTGCCAGCAGCTTGTACGGGGGACTAGACACCGGGGAGCTGTTTTTT TRBJ2-2 . TRBV7-9 TRBD2
CASLGGGPYEQYF TGTGCCAGCTTGGGAGGAGGGCCGTACGAGCAGTACTTC TRBJ2-7 medium-sized TRBV28 .
CASSSGSQGYEQYF TGTGCCAGCAGTTCCGGGAGCCAAGGCTACGAGCAGTACTTC TRBJ2-7 . TRBV25-1 .
CASSWGDSYEQYF TGTGCCAGTAGTTGGGGTGACTCCTACGAGCAGTACTTC TRBJ2-7 . TRBV19 .
CTSSFSGRDRDNEQFF TGCACCAGCAGCTTTAGCGGGAGGGATCGGGACAATGAGCAGTTCTTC TRBJ2-1 . TRBV1 .
CASSHYSGRSYEQYF TGCGCCAGCAGCCATTATAGCGGGAGGAGTTACGAGCAGTACTTC TRBJ2-7 . TRBV4-1 TRBD2
CASSYNYEQYF TGCGCCAGCAGCTATAACTACGAGCAGTACTTC TRBJ2-7 . TRBV5-1 .
CSAEISGRRKNEQFF TGCAGCGCTGAGATTAGCGGGAGACGCAAGAATGAGCAGTTCTTC TRBJ2-1 . TRBV29-1 TRBD2
CASSMTDRTGYTF TGTGCCAGCAGCATGACCGACAGAACGGGCTACACCTTC TRBJ1-2 . TRBV7-6 .
CASSQGGAYEQFF TGCGCCAGCAGCCAAGGGGGAGCCTATGAGCAGTTCTTC TRBJ2-1 . TRBV4-3 .
CASSQDGSSRETQYF TGCGCCAGCAGCCAAGATGGAAGTAGCAGGGAGACCCAGTACTTC TRBJ2-5 . TRBV4-3 .
CASSLEDTSRADTQYF TGTGCCAGCAGCTTGGAGGACACTTCACGTGCAGATACGCAGTATTTT TRBJ2-3 . TRBV5-4 .